This TCR beta chain was captured in a study of post-analysis software for immune sequencing data. Study details: Multiple sclerosis in the patients followed relapsing-remitting, secondary progressive and progressive-relapsing courses. Study-level results: Relative to controls, patients had several TRBV segments at higher frequency, with TRBV5-6, TRBV5-1 and TRBV20-1 among these.

After removal of 4 bases from V and 2 bases from J, the junction contained 0 bases not matched to a gene. The germline V gene has CDR1 SEHNR and CDR2 FQNEAQ (reference sequence). The CDR3 has 14 amino acids. Unique-molecular-identifier-tagged TCR beta cDNA libraries were used. TCRdb independently ran MiXCR on the PCR reads; one entry per CDR3 protein. The table lists approximately 150,000 distinct CDR3 sequences, 30% of them singletons, with 1.5% in the top ten. Turning to this clonotype: Its target is not known.

The source material was blood. The TCR sequence derives from a girl aged 5 to 17 with multiple sclerosis. The chain employs TRBV7-9 and TRBJ1-5; 9 nucleotides match TRBD1. CDR3 nucleotide sequence: TGTGCCAGCAGCTGGACAGGGGGCAATCAGCCCCAGCATTTT. Translated, it gives CASSWTGGNQPQHF.